The 32 T cell receptor beta chains below were found in one sample sequenced in a study of CD8+ T cells in alopecia areata. Extracted from the samples, RNA was reverse transcribed into cDNA to serve as the sequencing template. Method: immunoSEQ multiplex PCR; TCRdb's copy keeps in-frame clones and lacks some. The sample offers about 110,000 clones and no singletons, the top ten holding roughly a fifth. The specimen was lesional skin. The receptor source for this set is a C3H/HeJ mouse with alopecia areata. The strain's MHC haplotype is H2-k.

On this clone: Genes and germline are mouse. The CDR3 end lies 4 residues beyond the end of the read and is filled in from the germline J gene. The V and J genes are TRBV1 and TRBJ2-5; 10 bases fit TRBD2. CDR3 size: 17 residues. Germline V lookup: CDR1 NSQYPW, CDR2 LRSPGD (reference sequence). V lost 4 bases, J lost 0 bases, and 7 bases stayed unmatched. Partial CDR3 DNA: TGCACCTGCAGTGGGGGGGGACTGGGGTTTAACCAAGAC. It yields the protein CTCSGGGLGFNQD. From start to end, the CDR3 is CTCSGGGLGFNQDTQYF. Based on the CDR3 plus reference TRBV1 and TRBJ2-5, the full variable domain is VTLLEQNPRWRLVPRGQAVNLRCILKNSQYPWMSWYQQDLQKQLQWLFTLRSPGDKEVKSLPGADYLATRVTDTELRLQVANMSQGRTLYCTCSGGGLGFNQDTQYFGPGTRLLVL.

This clone has more than one count but fewer than ten. The listed genes are named as in mouse. The CDR3 extends 4 residues past the end of the read, so its final part is completed from the germline J gene. The V call is TRBV13-3, the J call TRBJ1-1; possible D gene TRBD1, 6 bases. The V end was cut by 5 bases, the J end by 4 bases, with 12 bases between. The CDR3 runs 13 residues. Per the germline V gene, CDR1 is NNHDY and CDR2 is SYVADS. The chain's CDR3 is CASRWTVGTEVFF. CDR3 DNA (partial): TGTGCCAGCAGATGGACAGTGGGCACA.

This clone appeared a few times. The gene names here belong to mouse. The CDR3 is CASSFFRQGSNSDYTF. The CDR3 DNA, read in part, is TGTGCTAGCAGTTTTTTTCGACAGGGATCAAACTCC. The chain carries TRBV17 and TRBJ1-2; 7 nucleotides align to TRBD1. Read coverage stops 4 residues before the CDR3 terminus; the germline J gene supplies the remainder. Germline V lookup: CDR1 MNHDT, CDR2 YYDKIL. This CDR3 spans 16 amino acids. V was pared by 5 bases and J by 0 bases, with 9 bases of the junction left unmatched.

Details on this clone: Genes and germline come from the mouse. Read sequence stops 4 residues before the CDR3 end, and the germline J gene provides the missing end. This chain uses TRBV1 with TRBJ1-4; D perhaps matches TRBD1 (6 bases). The CDR3 length is 14 residues. Germline CDR1 NSQYPW, CDR2 LRSPGD (reference sequence). CDR3 DNA, as far as it was read: TGCACCTGCAGTGCACAGGGGAGGGCCGAA. It codes for CTCSAQGRAE. The CDR3 reads in full as CTCSAQGRAERLFF.

There are a few counts of this clone. Genes and germline are mouse. Coverage ceases 4 residues before the CDR3 finishes, and the germline J gene fills in the end. The genes are TRBV17 and TRBJ1-4; 9 bases are a match to TRBD1. With 3 bases clipped from V and 3 bases from J, the junction kept 5 bases outside the gene matches. The CDR3 loop spans 16 amino acids. Germline-derived CDR1 and CDR2 are MNHDT and YYDKIL. The CDR3 loop reads CASSRGQGSANERLFF. CDR3 bases read: TGTGCTAGCAGTAGGGGACAGGGATCGGCCAACGAA.

Points on this clone: The protein TCRdb lists differs from the translation of the DNA at residue 12; the protein given here is translated from the DNA itself. Gene names are the mouse ones. CDR3 in amino acids: CASSEGISYNSPLYF. The sequenced part of the CDR3 DNA is TGTGCCAGCAGTGAGGGGATTTCCTATAATTCGCCC. The V and J genes are TRBV19 and TRBJ1-6; possible D gene TRBD1, 5 bases. The CDR3 end falls 3 residues outside the read, so it is completed with the germline J gene. TRBJ1-6 is an ORF; its function is uncertain. Germline V gene sequence: CDR1 FNHDT, CDR2 SITEND (reference sequence). The CDR3 covers 15 residues. Trimming cost V 4 bases and J 0 bases, with 8 bases left between them.

This clone was found many times. Each gene name is a mouse one. The read terminates 4 residues ahead of where the CDR3 ends, so the germline J gene completes it. The chain couples TRBV13-3 to TRBJ2-1; 13 bases map to TRBD2. The CDR3 is 16 amino acids. The junction had 2 bases not matched to a gene; V was cut back by 5 bases and J by 0 bases. Germline CDR1 is NNHDY and CDR2 is SYVADS. CDR3 residues: CASRDWGGLNYAEQFF. Partial CDR3 DNA: TGTGCCAGCAGGGACTGGGGGGGCCTTAACTATGCT.

This clone was seen more than once but under ten times. The genes are named according to mouse. The read halts 4 residues ahead of the CDR3 end, with the missing end drawn from the germline J gene. The chain links TRBV3 to TRBJ2-3; TRBD2 is a possible D gene (6 bases). Trimming stripped 2 bases from V and 1 base from J, with 13 bases between. Germline CDR1 reads SNHLY; CDR2 reads FYNGKV (reference sequence). The CDR3 spans 16 residues. The CDR3 is CASSLFGGEGAETLYF. CDR3 DNA (partial): TGTGCCAGCAGCTTATTTGGGGGAGAGGGTGCAGAA.

In its sample, this clone was seen a few times. Each gene name is a mouse one. The read gets to within 4 residues of the CDR3 end, and the germline J gene fills in the rest. This chain uses TRBV1 with TRBJ2-2, with 7 bases aligning to TRBD1. Germline V gene data show CDR1 as NSQYPW and CDR2 as LRSPGD (reference sequence). The trim removed 6 bases at V and 0 bases at J, leaving 4 bases unmatched. The CDR3 is 15 amino acids. CDR3 protein: CTCRRDSANTGQLYF. CDR3 DNA, as far as it was read: TGCACCTGCAGGAGGGACAGCGCAAACACCGGG. The variable domain in full, with the rest retrieved from reference TRBV1 and TRBJ2-2, is VTLLEQNPRWRLVPRGQAVNLRCILKNSQYPWMSWYQQDLQKQLQWLFTLRSPGDKEVKSLPGADYLATRVTDTELRLQVANMSQGRTLYCTCRRDSANTGQLYFGEGSKLTVL.

This clone was detected ten times or more. Genes here carry mouse names. The CDR3 bases that were read are TGTGCCAGCAGGACCCGGGACAGGGGCAACGAA. It yields the protein CASRTRDRGNE. The CDR3 as a whole reads CASRTRDRGNERLFF. The chain has TRBV13-3 and TRBJ1-4; TRBD1 agrees at 10 bases. The missing CDR3 end, 4 residues past where the read stops, is filled in from the germline J gene. The CDR3 sequence is 15 residues long. From germline, CDR1 is NNHDY and CDR2 SYVADS. With 5 bases clipped from V and 4 bases from J, the junction kept 5 bases outside the gene matches.

Concerning this clone: Gene names denote mouse genes. Read coverage stops 4 residues before the CDR3 terminus; the germline J gene supplies the remainder. This chain connects TRBV13-3 to TRBJ2-5; 7 bases fit TRBD1. This CDR3 is built from 13 residues. Germline CDR1 and CDR2: NNHDY and SYVADS. CDR3 residues: CASRPTGEDTQYF. The sequenced part of the CDR3 DNA is TGTGCCAGCAGGCCCACAGGGGAGGAC.

Details on this clone: Gene names refer to mouse genes. The CDR3: CAWSLGQGEDTQYF. Partial CDR3 DNA: TGTGCCTGGAGTCTAGGGCAGGGGGAAGAC. The rearrangement joins TRBV31 to TRBJ2-5; 7 bases are a match to TRBD1. The sequence runs out 4 residues before the end of the CDR3; the remainder is reconstructed from the germline J gene. CDR1 and CDR2 from the germline V gene are GKSSPN and SITVG. The CDR3 runs 14 residues.

Regarding this clone: Gene names are mouse gene names. The CDR3 extends 4 residues past the end of the read, so its final part is completed from the germline J gene. V gene TRBV1 combines with J gene TRBJ1-1; 8 nucleotides agree with TRBD1. The CDR3 runs to 15 residues. Germline values: CDR1 NSQYPW, CDR2 LRSPGD (reference sequence). Trimming took 1 base from V and 3 from J; bases not matched to a gene: 4. The CDR3 is CTCSAVAGGYTEVFF. The CDR3 bases that were read are TGCACCTGCAGTGCAGTAGCAGGGGGCTACACA.

As concerns this clone: The gene names given are mouse names. The read finishes 4 residues shy of the CDR3 end, and the germline J gene is used to complete it. The chain joins TRBV13-3 to TRBJ2-4; possible D gene TRBD2, 6 bases. CDR1 and CDR2 (germline): NNHDY, SYVADS. The CDR3 has 16 residues. The ends were cut back, 1 base at V and 0 bases at J, with 12 bases in the middle. Incomplete CDR3 DNA: TGTGCCAGCAGTGATACCTGGGGATCTAGTCAAAAC. Translating gives CASSDTWGSSQN. The CDR3 in its entirety is CASSDTWGSSQNTLYF.

This clone was counted between two and nine times. Germline and genes here are mouse. With the read ending 4 residues before the CDR3 end, the germline J gene is used to fill in that end. This chain joins TRBV14 and TRBJ1-4, with 7 bases lining up with TRBD1. With V trimmed by 4 bases and J by 0 bases, 3 bases remained unmatched. CDR1 and CDR2 from the germline V gene are SGHDT and FRDEAV. The CDR3 extends over 15 amino acids. Incomplete CDR3 DNA: TGTGCCAGCAGTCCCGGGACAGTTTCCAACGAA. It specifies CASSPGTVSNE. The full-length CDR3 reads as CASSPGTVSNERLFF.

This clone was detected a few times. Here the gene names and germline are mouse. The observed sequence ends 4 residues before the CDR3 terminus, with the missing tail filled in from the germline J gene. The chain is built from TRBV13-3 and TRBJ1-1; TRBD1 agrees at 7 bases. The CDR3 is 14 amino acids. Per germline, CDR1 NNHDY and CDR2 SYVADS. V dropped 3 bases and J dropped 1; count of bases not matched to a gene: 3. CDR3 bases read: TGTGCCAGCAGTGCACAGGGGCGAAACACA. Translating it yields CASSAQGRNT. The CDR3, in full, reads CASSAQGRNTEVFF.

Comment on this clone: Gene names and germline match the mouse. Coverage ceases 4 residues before the CDR3 finishes, and the germline J gene fills in the end. The chain employs TRBV1 and TRBJ2-3; 10 positions match TRBD2. V shed 3 bases and J 3 bases; nucleotides not matched to a gene: 6. Germline V CDR1 and CDR2: NSQYPW, LRSPGD (reference sequence). This CDR3 contains 16 residues. Partial CDR3 DNA: TGCACCTGCAGTGCGAACTGGGGGGGAGGGGCAGAA. Residues: CTCSANWGGGAE. The CDR3 reads in full as CTCSANWGGGAETLYF.

For this clone: The gene names here belong to mouse. The covered CDR3 bases are TGTGCCAGCAGTGCCCGACAGGGAGGCTATGCT. Amino acid sequence: CASSARQGGYA. The whole CDR3 protein is CASSARQGGYAEQFF. The V and J genes are TRBV13-3 and TRBJ2-1; 7 bases are shared with TRBD1. The read halts 4 residues ahead of the CDR3 end, with the missing end drawn from the germline J gene. Trimming cost V 3 bases and J 3 bases; bases outside gene matches: 6. The CDR3 consists of 15 residues. CDR1 is NNHDY, CDR2 SYVADS, per germline.

Worth noting for this clone: The genes and germline here are from mouse. The read gets to within 4 residues of the CDR3 end, and the germline J gene fills in the rest. The chain recombines TRBV13-3 with TRBJ1-1; the D gene is possibly TRBD1 (6 bases). This CDR3 has 14 amino acids. In germline, CDR1 is NNHDY, CDR2 SYVADS. CDR3 in amino acids: CASSEDVGTQEVFF. The DNA read from the CDR3 is TGTGCCAGCAGTGAAGATGTGGGGACACAA.

In its sample, this clone was seen a few times. TCRdb gives a protein that differs at residue 13 from what the DNA encodes, so the protein here is translated from the DNA. The gene names here belong to mouse. The CDR3 goes on 3 residues after the read ends, and that part is filled in from the germline J gene. V usage is TRBV1 and J usage is TRBJ1-6; 7 bases line up with TRBD1. TRBJ1-6 is known as an ORF, though its function is uncertain. Germline lookup yields CDR1 NSQYPW and CDR2 LRSPGD (reference sequence). CDR3 length equals 16 residues. V lost 1 base, J lost 2 bases, and 2 bases stayed unmatched. The part of the CDR3 DNA that was read is TGCACCTGCAGTGCAGGAGACAGGGCCTATAATTCGCCC. Its translation: CTCSAGDRAYNSP. The CDR3 as a whole reads CTCSAGDRAYNSPLYF.

As regards this clone: Gene names and germline match the mouse. The read terminates 4 residues ahead of where the CDR3 ends, so the germline J gene completes it. V and J are TRBV13-2 and TRBJ2-7; 9 bases map to TRBD2. The CDR3 extends over 14 amino acids. Germline assignment: CDR1 NNHNN and CDR2 SYGAGS (reference sequence). The CDR3 sequence: CASGEDWGHYEQYF. The CDR3 DNA, read in part, is TGTGCCAGCGGTGAGGACTGGGGTCATTAT.

This clone turned up a few times. Mouse gene names apply. Incomplete CDR3 DNA: TGTGCCAGCAGTGATCTGACTGGGGGGGGTTAT. Protein product: CASSDLTGGGY. The CDR3 in full is CASSDLTGGGYEQYF. The chain links TRBV13-1 to TRBJ2-7, with 11 bases lining up with TRBD2. The CDR3 end lies 4 residues beyond the end of the read and is filled in from the germline J gene. This CDR3 contains 15 residues. Germline V gene data show CDR1 as NSHNY and CDR2 as SYGAGN.

Ten or more counts support this clone. These gene names are mouse names. With the read ending 4 residues before the CDR3 end, the germline J gene is used to fill in that end. The chain has TRBV13-1 and TRBJ2-1, with D tentatively TRBD1 (6 bases). Germline lookup yields CDR1 NSHNY and CDR2 SYGAGN. The CDR3 contains 12 residues. CDR3 region: CASSEGTAEQFF. CDR3 DNA (partial): TGTGCCAGCAGTGAAGGGACAGCT.

The table lists this clone with a few counts. Genes here carry mouse names. The CDR3 end falls 4 residues outside the read, so it is completed with the germline J gene. The chain links TRBV13-3 to TRBJ1-1; D is possibly TRBD1 (6 bases). This CDR3 region has 13 residues. The V end lost 7 bases, the J end lost 3 bases, and 13 bases lay between the germline ends. Germline CDR1 reads NNHDY; CDR2 reads SYVADS. The covered CDR3 bases are TGTGCCAGCGAGGCCAGGGGTCACACA. The encoded protein is CASEARGHT. The CDR3, in full, reads CASEARGHTEVFF.

This clone appeared a few times. Germline and genes: mouse. The missing CDR3 end, 4 residues past where the read stops, is filled in from the germline J gene. The V call is TRBV16, the J call TRBJ2-5; 9 nucleotides agree with TRBD2. Per the germline V gene, CDR1 is SGHSA and CDR2 is FRNQAP. The V segment lost 5 bases and the J segment 2 bases; nucleotides outside the gene matches: 8. The CDR3 is made up of 16 amino acids. CDR3 in amino acids: CASSPTGGRFQDTQYF. The sequenced part of the CDR3 DNA is TGTGCAAGCAGCCCAACTGGGGGGAGGTTCCAAGAC. Supplemented by reference TRBV16 and TRBJ2-5, the full variable domain reads NAGVIQTPRHKVTGKGQEATLWCEPISGHSAVFWYRQTIVQGLEFLTYFRNQAPIDDSGMPKERFSAQMPNQSHSTLKIQSTQPQDSAVYLCASSPTGGRFQDTQYFGPGTRLLVL.

This clone showed up many times. Genes and germline come from the mouse. With the read ending 4 residues before the CDR3 end, the germline J gene is used to fill in that end. The genes are TRBV13-3 and TRBJ2-1; weak D call: TRBD1 (6 bases). CDR1 and CDR2 from the germline V gene are NNHDY and SYVADS. With 0 bases removed from V and 6 bases from J, the gap between germline ends came to 10 bases. The CDR3 runs to 14 residues. The CDR3 bases that were read are TGTGCCAGCAGTGATGCACACAGGGTTGCT. It translates to CASSDAHRVA. The entire CDR3 protein is CASSDAHRVAEQFF.

This clone turned up a few times. All gene names here are mouse names. Sequencing ends 4 residues short of the CDR3 end; the germline J gene provides the rest. This chain joins TRBV13-3 and TRBJ2-1; a weak D match, TRBD1 (6 bases). CDR3 length: 14 residues. In germline, CDR1 is NNHDY, CDR2 SYVADS. The DNA read from the CDR3 is TGTGCCAGCAGTGATGAGGCAGGGGAGGCT. Translating it yields CASSDEAGEA. The whole CDR3 sequence reads CASSDEAGEAEQFF.

This clone was found a few times. Germline and genes here are mouse. From the germline J gene comes the end of the CDR3, since the read stops 4 residues before it. This chain links TRBV1 with TRBJ2-4; D uncertain. The length of the CDR3 is 15 residues. Germline V lookup: CDR1 NSQYPW, CDR2 LRSPGD (reference sequence). V lost 3 bases and J 1 base, leaving 11 bases between the germline ends. The CDR3 spells CTCSAPSQGQNTLYF. The covered CDR3 bases are TGCACCTGCAGTGCCCCGAGCCAGGGTCAAAAC.

A note on this clone: Genes and germline are mouse. The CDR3 end lies 4 residues beyond the end of the read and is filled in from the germline J gene. The V and J genes are TRBV19 and TRBJ2-3; D may be TRBD2 (7 bases). CDR1 FNHDT and CDR2 SITEND come from the germline V gene (reference sequence). The CDR3 totals 17 residues. V lost 4 bases, J lost 1 base, and 19 bases lay in between. CDR3 DNA, as far as it was read: TGTGCCAGCAGTCACTTTGGGGGGCCGGAAGGTGCAGAA. Residues: CASSHFGGPEGAE. The whole CDR3 sequence is CASSHFGGPEGAETLYF.

The table lists this clone with a few counts. Germline and genes: mouse. The CDR3 end lies 4 residues beyond the end of the read and is filled in from the germline J gene. The rearrangement links TRBV19 to TRBJ2-2; 11 nucleotides match TRBD1. Germline V gene sequence: CDR1 FNHDT, CDR2 SITEND (reference sequence). Trimming took 3 bases from V and 4 from J; bases not matched to a gene: 2. This CDR3 has 15 residues. CDR3: CASSTGTGGTGQLYF. CDR3 DNA, as far as it was read: TGTGCCAGCAGTACAGGGACAGGGGGCACCGGG. The full variable domain, in which reference TRBV19 and TRBJ2-2 provide the parts outside the CDR3, is GGIITQTPKFLIGQEGQKLTLKCQQNFNHDTMYWYRQDSGKGLRLIYYSITENDLQKGDLSEGYDASREKKSSFSLTVTSAQKNEMAVFLCASSTGTGGTGQLYFGEGSKLTVL.

This clone has a count of ten or more. Mouse names are used for the genes. The read falls 4 residues short of the CDR3 end, and the missing part is taken from the germline J gene. The chain has TRBV13-3 and TRBJ2-3; 8 nucleotides agree with TRBD1. Trimming cost V 0 bases and J 3 bases; bases outside gene matches: 3. Germline-derived CDR1 and CDR2 are NNHDY and SYVADS. This CDR3 has 15 amino acids. CDR3 bases read: TGTGCCAGCAGTGATGCAGGGGGCTGGGCAGAA. The encoded protein is CASSDAGGWAE. The whole CDR3 protein reads CASSDAGGWAETLYF.

This clone has more than one count but fewer than ten. The genes and germline here are from mouse. The CDR3 goes on 4 residues after the read ends, and that part is filled in from the germline J gene. The V call is TRBV1, the J call TRBJ1-1; TRBD1 might be the D (6 bases). The CDR3 runs to 15 residues. The germline CDR1 and CDR2 sequences are NSQYPW and LRSPGD (reference sequence). V lost 1 base and J lost 4, with 13 bases in between. CDR3 DNA, as far as it was read: TGCACCTGCAGTGCAGCCCACAGGGAGAGCACA. Its translation: CTCSAAHREST. The CDR3 in its entirety is CTCSAAHRESTEVFF.